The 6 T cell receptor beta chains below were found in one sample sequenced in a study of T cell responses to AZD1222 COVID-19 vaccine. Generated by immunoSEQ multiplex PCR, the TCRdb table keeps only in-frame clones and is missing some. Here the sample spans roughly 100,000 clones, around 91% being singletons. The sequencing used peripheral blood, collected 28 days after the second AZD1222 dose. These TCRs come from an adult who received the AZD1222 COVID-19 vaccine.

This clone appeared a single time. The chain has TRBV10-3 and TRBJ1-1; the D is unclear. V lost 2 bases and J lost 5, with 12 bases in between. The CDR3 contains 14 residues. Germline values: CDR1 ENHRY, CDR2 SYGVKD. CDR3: CAISEQWGGTEAFF. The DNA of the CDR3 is TGTGCCATCAGTGAGCAGTGGGGTGGGACTGAAGCTTTCTTT.

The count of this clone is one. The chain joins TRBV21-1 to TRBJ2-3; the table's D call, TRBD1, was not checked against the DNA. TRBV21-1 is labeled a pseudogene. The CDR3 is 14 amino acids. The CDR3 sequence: CASIKEQGANTQYF. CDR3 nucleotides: TGTGCCAGCATCAAAGAGCAGGGGGCTAATACGCAGTATTTT.

In DNA form, the CDR3 reads TGTGCCATCAGTGAGGGGCTTAGCACAGCAAGTGGAAACACCATATATTTT. As protein: CAISEGLSTASGNTIYF. V and J are TRBV10-3 and TRBJ1-3, with no clear D. Trimming took off 2 bases at V and 3 bases at J, with 17 bases between the two ends. Germline V lookup: CDR1 ENHRY, CDR2 SYGVKD. The CDR3 covers 17 residues.

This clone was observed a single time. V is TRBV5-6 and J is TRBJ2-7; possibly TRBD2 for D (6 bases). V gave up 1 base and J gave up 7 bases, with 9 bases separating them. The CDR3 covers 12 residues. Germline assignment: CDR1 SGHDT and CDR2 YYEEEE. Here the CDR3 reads CASSLLGGEQYF. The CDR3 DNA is TGTGCCAGCAGCTTGTTGGGGGGAGAGCAGTACTTC.

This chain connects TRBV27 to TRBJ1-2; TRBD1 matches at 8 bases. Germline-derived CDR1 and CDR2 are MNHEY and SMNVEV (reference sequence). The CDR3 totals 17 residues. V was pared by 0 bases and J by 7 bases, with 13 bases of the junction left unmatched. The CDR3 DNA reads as TGTGCCAGCAGTTTATCGCAGGGGGCTAGTGTTTTTGGTGGCTACACCTTC. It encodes CASSLSQGASVFGGYTF.

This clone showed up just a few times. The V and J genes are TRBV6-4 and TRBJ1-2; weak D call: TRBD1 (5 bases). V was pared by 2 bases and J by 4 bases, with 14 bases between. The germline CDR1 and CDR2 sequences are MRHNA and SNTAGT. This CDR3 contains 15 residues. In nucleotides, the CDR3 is TGTGCCAGCAGTGACAGGGTGAGGACACCCTATGGCTACACCTTC. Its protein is CASSDRVRTPYGYTF.